What follows is one T cell receptor (beta chain) and its context. Its antigen is still unknown. These data originate in a study of beta chain features in type 1 diabetes. Study-level background: Healthy donors and patients had similar age, gender and cell yields. General study results and limits: Equally in patients and controls, PCR might preferentially amplify shorter templates. Shorter TCRB CDR3s, moderately but significantly so, were found in Type 1 diabetes patients in all four CD4+ subsets. The naive, central memory and Treg TCRB repertoires showed an apparent similarity that was greater among patients than among healthy donors. At VDJ recombination sites, type 1 diabetes patients had fewer insertions and more deleted nucleotides.

Investigators reverse transcribed all isolated RNA, so they sequenced expressed TCRB transcripts. Generated by immunoSEQ multiplex PCR, the TCRdb table keeps only in-frame clones and is missing some. The sample carries 300,000 to 400,000 clones, about 14% recorded once. Germline CDR1 and CDR2: SNHLY and FYNNEI. Trimming removed 1 base at V and 3 bases at J, with 13 bases between. The CDR3 sequence is 16 residues long. This sequence originates from a woman aged 18 to 35 with type 1 diabetes. The chain carries TRBV2 and TRBJ2-1; a possible D gene is TRBD2 (5 bases). Sample: naive CD4+ T cells from blood. CDR3 protein: CASSEGPRRGYNEQFF. CDR3 sequence (DNA): TGTGCCAGCAGTGAAGGGCCTAGACGGGGCTACAATGAGCAGTTCTTC.